The T cell receptor (beta chain) described here comes from a study of shared clonotypes between healthy human individuals. Trimming cost V 5 bases and J 5 bases, with 12 bases left between them. The CDR3 runs to 13 residues. Per the germline V gene, CDR1 is MNHEY and CDR2 is SMNVEV (reference sequence). General study points: Sorted-subset sequencing was shown by rarefaction to be incomplete despite large depth.

Assay: immunoSEQ multiplex PCR; the TCRdb copy retains only in-frame clones and omits some. Of some 1.4 million clones listed, roughly 96% are singletons. Concerning this clone itself: The antigen remains undetermined.

The rearrangement joins TRBV27 to TRBJ1-1; D unclear. The receptor was derived from a man aged 30 to 39 in good health. The sequencing sample was made of naive CD4+ T cells sorted from blood. The subset: CD45RA+ positively selected. The CDR3 nucleotides are TGTGCCAGCAGTCCGGAGGTGGGGACTGAAGCTTTCTTT. Protein product: CASSPEVGTEAFF.